Presented here are 18 T cell receptor beta chains from one specimen sequenced in a study of shared clonotypes between healthy human individuals. Here immunoSEQ multiplex PCR was the method, and the copy in TCRdb shows in-frame clones only, minus some. The table lists about 1.5 million clones, 95% to 99% of them singletons. The sequenced sample consisted of naive CD4+ T cells sorted from blood. Subset here: CD45RA+ positively selected. Receptors originate from a young man in good health.

V is TRBV19 and J is TRBJ1-5; no clear D gene. CDR3 size: 14 residues. Germline lookup yields CDR1 LNHDA and CDR2 SQIVND (reference sequence). Trimming left V 0 bases short and J 5 bases short, with 8 bases between. CDR3 bases: TGTGCCAGTAGTATAGACAGAGGAGATCAGCCCCAGCATTTT. It translates to CASSIDRGDQPQHF.

The chain's CDR3 is CASSLEGPGANVLTF. The CDR3 DNA follows: TGTGCCAGCTCACTAGAGGGCCCTGGGGCCAACGTCCTGACTTTC. The V call is TRBV18, the J call TRBJ2-6; the D gene is possibly TRBD2 (5 bases). Per the germline V gene, CDR1 is KGHSH and CDR2 is LQKENI. The V end lost 4 bases, the J end lost 2 bases, and 9 bases lay between the germline ends. The CDR3 contains 15 residues.

This clone showed up just once. The CDR3 here is CASSRTGGVYEQYF. The CDR3 nucleotides are TGTGCCAGTAGTAGGACAGGGGGCGTCTACGAGCAGTACTTC. The chain joins TRBV19 to TRBJ2-7; 11 bases align to TRBD1. The CDR3 covers 14 residues. V lost 4 bases and J lost 3; bases outside the gene matches: 2. Germline CDR1 LNHDA, CDR2 SQIVND (reference sequence).

The chain couples TRBV4-2 to TRBJ2-6; TRBD2 might be the D (7 bases). Per the germline V gene, CDR1 is LGHNA and CDR2 is YNFKEQ. Trimming shortened V by 3 bases and J by 2 bases, and 14 bases separated the two germline ends. This CDR3 has 17 residues. The CDR3 here is CASSHPGEGAGANVLTF. CDR3 DNA: TGTGCCAGCAGCCACCCGGGGGAGGGGGCTGGGGCCAACGTCCTGACTTTC.

This clone was counted once. This chain uses TRBV7-2 with TRBJ2-3; possibly TRBD1 for D (5 bases). This CDR3 has 15 amino acids. V was clipped by 1 base and J by 8 bases, with 16 bases between them. CDR1 and CDR2 (germline): SGHTA, FQGNSA. CDR3 nucleotides: TGTGCCAGCAGCTTAGACCCAGGGATGGCAGGTACGCAGTATTTT. Translation gives CASSLDPGMAGTQYF.

On this clone: Distinct nucleotide sequences in the sample also encode this CDR3. The V call is TRBV6-4, the J call TRBJ2-3; TRBD2 might be the D (6 bases). The germline gives CDR1 MRHNA, CDR2 SNTAGT. Trimming took 0 bases from V and 3 from J, leaving 10 bases between them. The CDR3 extends over 15 amino acids. Here the CDR3 reads CASSDSGGVTDTQYF. CDR3 DNA sequence: TGTGCCAGCAGTGACTCCGGGGGAGTAACAGATACGCAGTATTTT.

This chain uses TRBV13 with TRBJ2-1; 11 bases are a match to TRBD2. The germline gives CDR1 PRHDT, CDR2 FYEKMQ (reference sequence). V lost 0 bases, J lost 6 bases, and 4 bases stayed unmatched. CDR3 length equals 16 residues. This chain's CDR3 is CASSLGRLAGFNEQFF. DNA for the CDR3: TGTGCCAGCAGCTTAGGCCGACTAGCGGGATTCAATGAGCAGTTCTTC.

The CDR3 sequence: CSVDSGVGETQYF. For the CDR3, the DNA is TGCAGCGTTGATTCGGGGGTCGGGGAGACCCAGTACTTC. The chain has TRBV29-1 and TRBJ2-5; D might be TRBD2 (6 bases). There are 13 residues in the CDR3. Germline lookup yields CDR1 SQVTM and CDR2 ANQGSEA. The germline V and J ends were trimmed by 3 bases and 5 bases, with 13 bases remaining between them.

This clone was detected once. This CDR3 is also generated by other DNA sequences in the sample. V usage is TRBV2 and J usage is TRBJ2-7; TRBD1 is a possible D gene (6 bases). Between the trimmed V and J ends, which lost 6 bases and 0 bases, there was a span of 12 bases. From germline, CDR1 is SNHLY and CDR2 FYNNEI. The CDR3 consists of 14 residues. In nucleotides, the CDR3 is TGTGCCAGCAGCGCCGGGACATACTCCTACGAGCAGTACTTC. This sequence encodes CASSAGTYSYEQYF.

The chain uses TRBV5-5 and TRBJ2-1; D not resolved. There are 12 residues in the CDR3. Germline CDR1 SGHKS, CDR2 YYEKEE (reference sequence). Trimming took off 3 bases at V and 4 bases at J, with 5 bases between the two ends. The CDR3 loop is CASSSLYNEQFF. The CDR3, as DNA: TGTGCCAGCAGCTCCCTTTACAATGAGCAGTTCTTC.

In the case of this clone: Other DNA sequences from this sample encode an identical CDR3 as well. This chain joins TRBV5-1 and TRBJ2-7; 8 nucleotides agree with TRBD1. The CDR3 has 15 amino acids. Germline V CDR1 and CDR2: SGHRS, YFSETQ. Trimming at V came to 4 bases and at J to 2 bases, leaving 8 bases not matched to a gene. CDR3 bases: TGCGCCAGCAGCCGAGGACAGGGAATAACCTACGAGCAGTACTTC. This sequence encodes CASSRGQGITYEQYF.

CDR3 nucleotides: TGTGCCAGCAGTTACCGCGCGGGAGGGGGGCCCGGGGAGCTGTTTTTT. Translating gives CASSYRAGGGPGELFF. The chain recombines TRBV6-5 with TRBJ2-2; 9 bases line up with TRBD2. The length of the CDR3 is 16 residues. J was trimmed by 6 bases and V by 2 bases; bases with no gene match: 7. Germline values: CDR1 MNHEY, CDR2 SVGAGI.

The J gene is TRBJ2-1, the V gene TRBV15; 11 bases fit TRBD2. The CDR3 is 15 residues long. Germline values: CDR1 LNHNV, CDR2 YYDKDF (reference sequence). The V and J ends lost 1 base and 5 bases, in that order; junction bases with no gene match: 1. Written as DNA, the CDR3 is TGTGCCACCAGCAGAGTTAGCGGGAGGGACAATGAGCAGTTCTTC. Protein: CATSRVSGRDNEQFF.

V usage is TRBV6-1 and J usage is TRBJ1-5; no clear D. There are 14 residues in the CDR3. Germline V gives CDR1 MNHNS, CDR2 SASEGT. V gave up 8 bases and J gave up 4 bases, with 15 bases separating them. CDR3 protein: CASHMGGLNQPQHF. The CDR3 bases are TGTGCCAGCCATATGGGCGGGCTAAATCAGCCCCAGCATTTT.

The chain carries TRBV7-2 and TRBJ2-1; 8 bases map to TRBD2. Looked up from germline, CDR1 is SGHTA and CDR2 is FQGNSA. The CDR3 length is 16 residues. V lost 0 bases to trimming and J lost 10 bases; unmatched junction nucleotides: 11. In DNA, the CDR3 is TGTGCCAGCAGCTTAGCCGGGACTAGTATGGGTAAGGAGCAGTTCTTC. Protein: CASSLAGTSMGKEQFF.

This chain links TRBV7-2 with TRBJ1-1; 9 nucleotides match TRBD1. The CDR3 length is 12 residues. Germline lookup yields CDR1 SGHTA and CDR2 FQGNSA. J gave up 10 bases and V 5 bases, and 5 bases lay outside the gene matches. DNA for the CDR3: TGTGCCAGCAGCGTAGGGACAGGGCGAGCTTTCTTT. This sequence encodes CASSVGTGRAFF.

This clone was recorded once. CDR3: CASSPRGGREGETQYF. CDR3 in DNA: TGCGCCAGCAGCCCACGTGGGGGCAGGGAGGGAGAGACCCAGTACTTC. The rearrangement joins TRBV5-1 to TRBJ2-5, with a weak D call TRBD2 (7 bases). CDR3 length equals 16 residues. Germline V gives CDR1 SGHRS, CDR2 YFSETQ. V was shortened by 4 bases and J by 4 bases, with 20 bases between the two germline ends.

The rearrangement uses TRBV5-1 and TRBJ2-7; the D is unclear. V was pared by 1 base and J by 6 bases, with 14 bases between. This CDR3 spans 14 amino acids. Germline V gives CDR1 SGHRS, CDR2 YFSETQ. CDR3 bases: TGCGCCAGCAGCTTGCTTGTCGAATCGGCCGAGCAGTACTTC. It yields the protein CASSLLVESAEQYF.